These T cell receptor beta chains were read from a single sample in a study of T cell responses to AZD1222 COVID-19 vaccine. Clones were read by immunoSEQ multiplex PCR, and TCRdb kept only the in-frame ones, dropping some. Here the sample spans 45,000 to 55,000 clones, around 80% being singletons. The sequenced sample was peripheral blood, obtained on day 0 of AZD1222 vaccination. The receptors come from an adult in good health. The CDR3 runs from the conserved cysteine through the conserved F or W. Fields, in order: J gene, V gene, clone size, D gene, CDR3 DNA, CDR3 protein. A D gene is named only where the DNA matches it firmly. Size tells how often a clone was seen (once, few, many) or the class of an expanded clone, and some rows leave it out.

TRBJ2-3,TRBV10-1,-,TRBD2,TGCGCCAGCAGTCCAAGCGGACTAGCGGGATTCGATACGCAGTATTTT,CASSPSGLAGFDTQYF
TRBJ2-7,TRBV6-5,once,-,TGTGCCAGCAGGGGGACCGGAGTCTACGAGCAGTACTTC,CASRGTGVYEQYF
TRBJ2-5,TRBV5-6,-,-,TGTGCCAGCAGCTTGATGGGAAATTGGGAGACCCAGTACTTC,CASSLMGNWETQYF
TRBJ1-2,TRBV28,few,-,TGTGCCAGCAGTTCCCTCAGGAGAGGCTACACCTTC,CASSSLRRGYTF
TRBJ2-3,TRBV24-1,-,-,TGTGCCACCAGTGAAGGACTCCGCACAGATACGCAGTATTTT,CATSEGLRTDTQYF
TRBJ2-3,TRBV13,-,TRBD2,TGTGCCAGCAGCTTACAGGCCCCGTTAGCGGGGACAGATACGCAGTATTTT,CASSLQAPLAGTDTQYF
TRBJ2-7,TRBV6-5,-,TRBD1,TGTGCCAGCAGCCGCACCCAGGGGGCCTACGAGCAGTACTTC,CASSRTQGAYEQYF
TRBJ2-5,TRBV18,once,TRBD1,TGTGCCAGCACGACAGGGGTGGGGGAGACCCAGTACTTC,CASTTGVGETQYF
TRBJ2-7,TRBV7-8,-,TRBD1,TGTGCCAGCAGCTTAGGACAGGGGGCTTACGAGCAGTACTTC,CASSLGQGAYEQYF
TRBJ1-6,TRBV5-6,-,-,TGTGCCAGCAGCCCTTGGCGGACAAGGGACTATAATTCACCCCTCCACTTT,CASSPWRTRDYNSPLHF
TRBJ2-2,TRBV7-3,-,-,TGTGCCAGCAGCCCCAATCACGGGGAGCTGTTTTTT,CASSPNHGELFF
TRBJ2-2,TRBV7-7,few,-,TGTGCCAGCAGCTTCGGCGGGGAGCTGTTTTTT,CASSFGGELFF
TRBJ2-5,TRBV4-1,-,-,TGCGCCAGCAGCCAAGTTGCGCTAAATCAAGAGACCCAGTACTTC,CASSQVALNQETQYF
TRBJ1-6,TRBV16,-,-,TGTGCCAGCAGCCAATCGGGGCGGAATTCACCCCTCCACTTT,CASSQSGRNSPLHF
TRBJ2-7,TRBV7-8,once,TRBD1,TGTGCCAGCAGCTTAGCGGGGACAGGGGATCACGAGCAGTACTTC,CASSLAGTGDHEQYF
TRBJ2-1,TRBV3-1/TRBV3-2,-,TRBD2,TGTGCCAGCAGCCAAGGGACTAGCATTACCTATGAGCAGTTCTTC,CASSQGTSITYEQFF
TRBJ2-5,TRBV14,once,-,TGTGCCAGCAGCCAAGACAGGCAAGAGACCCAGTACTTC,CASSQDRQETQYF
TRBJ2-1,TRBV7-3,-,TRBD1,TGTGCCAGCAGCAAAACAGGGGGCAGGTACAATGAGCAGTTCTTC,CASSKTGGRYNEQFF
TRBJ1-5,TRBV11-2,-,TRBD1,TGTGCCAGCAGCCTAGACAGGGGCTTCGCTCAGCCCCAGCATTTT,CASSLDRGFAQPQHF
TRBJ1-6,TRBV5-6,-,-,TGTGCCAGCAGCCTCCTAAATAATTCACCCCTCCACTTT,CASSLLNNSPLHF
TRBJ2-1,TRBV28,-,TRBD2,TGTGCCAGCAGTCCCTTACCCGGGACTATTATGGGTGAGCAGTTCTTC,CASSPLPGTIMGEQFF
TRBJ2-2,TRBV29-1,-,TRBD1,TGCAGCGCCCACAGGGGGGCAGACACCGGGGAGCTGTTTTTT,CSAHRGADTGELFF
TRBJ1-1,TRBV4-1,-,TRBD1,TGCGCCAGCAGCCGGGGACAGGTGAACACTGAAGCTTTCTTT,CASSRGQVNTEAFF
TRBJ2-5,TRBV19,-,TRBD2,TGTGCCAGTAGTACCGGGACTAGCGGGACAGAGACCCAGTACTTC,CASSTGTSGTETQYF
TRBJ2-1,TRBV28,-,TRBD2,TGTGCCAGCAATAAGCGGGGACCGGACTACAATGAGCAGTTCTTC,CASNKRGPDYNEQFF
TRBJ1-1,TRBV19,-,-,TGTGCCACCCTCGACAGTATGGGGAACACTGAAGCTTTCTTT,CATLDSMGNTEAFF
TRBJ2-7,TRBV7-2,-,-,TGTGCCAGCAGCTCGAGATGGGGCTACGAGCAGTACTTC,CASSSRWGYEQYF
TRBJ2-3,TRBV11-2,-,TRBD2,TGTGCCAGCAGCACCTCTCCGGGACTAGCGGGGGCCCCGGTTGATACGCAGTATTTT,CASSTSPGLAGAPVDTQYF
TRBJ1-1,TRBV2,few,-,TGTGCCAGCAGGACCAGGGCGGGGGGCACTGAAGCTTTCTTT,CASRTRAGGTEAFF
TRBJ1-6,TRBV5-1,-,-,TGCGCCAGCAGCTTGGAAAAAATCAGAGGGGATTCACCCCTCCACTTT,CASSLEKIRGDSPLHF
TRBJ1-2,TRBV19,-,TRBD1,TGTGCCAGTAGTACAGAATCTACAGGGGGCTGGGGCTACACCTTC,CASSTESTGGWGYTF
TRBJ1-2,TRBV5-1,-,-,TGCGCCAGCAGCCTACAGGAAAACTATGGCTACACCTTC,CASSLQENYGYTF